This T cell receptor beta chain was sequenced in a study of blood T cell repertoires in COVID-19. Whole-study context: Italy, Spain and the United States were the sources of the convalescent and acute COVID-19 samples.

Residents of under 25 US areas, aged about 18 to 100 years, made up the participants. The repertoire was sequenced with immunoSEQ multiplex PCR; TCRdb's copy has only in-frame clones and lacks some. Of around 150,000 clones detected, roughly 83% appear once; the ten largest clones hold over 5%. The receptor was derived from a man in his 70s who had been exposed to COVID-19. The specimen was PBMCs or T cells enriched from blood (not recorded which).

This CDR3 reads CASSDGTPVWQYF. The CDR3 region has the DNA TGTGCCAGCAGCGACGGGACTCCGGTTTGGCAGTACTTC. The chain couples TRBV7-8 to TRBJ2-7; a possible D gene is TRBD2 (6 bases). The germline V and J ends were trimmed by 5 bases and 9 bases, with 17 bases remaining between them. The CDR3 is 13 residues long. Germline values: CDR1 SGHVS, CDR2 FQNEAQ.